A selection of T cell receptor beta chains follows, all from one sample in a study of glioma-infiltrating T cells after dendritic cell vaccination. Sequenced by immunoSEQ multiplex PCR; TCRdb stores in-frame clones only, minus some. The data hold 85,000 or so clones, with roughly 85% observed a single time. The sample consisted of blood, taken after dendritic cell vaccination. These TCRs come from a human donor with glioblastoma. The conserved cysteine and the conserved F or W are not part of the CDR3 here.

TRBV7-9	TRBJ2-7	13	ASSPYRDRGNEQY
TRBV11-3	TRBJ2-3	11	ASSSEAGNTQY
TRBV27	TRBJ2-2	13	ASMGVAGGPGELF
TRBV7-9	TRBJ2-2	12	ASSPGQHTGELF
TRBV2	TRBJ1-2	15	ASSDWGKGGLFYGYT
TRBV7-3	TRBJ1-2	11	ASSLDRYYGYT
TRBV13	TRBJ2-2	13	ASSSRTGNTGELF
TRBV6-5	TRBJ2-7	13	ASSYFPTLEDEQY
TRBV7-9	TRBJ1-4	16	ASSSRGQGAGRNEKLF
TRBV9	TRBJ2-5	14	ASSVGYSGSSETQY
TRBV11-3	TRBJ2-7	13	ASSLRGAPGYEQY
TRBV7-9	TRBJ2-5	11	ASSIAVQETQY
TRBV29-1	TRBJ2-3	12	STDRGRVTDTQY
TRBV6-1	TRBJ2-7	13	ASSARTGGLYEQY
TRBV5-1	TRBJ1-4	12	ASSLGEVSEKLF
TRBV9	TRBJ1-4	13	ASSVEGSGNEKLF
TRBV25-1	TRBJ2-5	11	ASSGLDRETQY
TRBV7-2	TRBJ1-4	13	ASSLVPENNEKLF
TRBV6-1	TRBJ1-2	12	ASSANRALGGYT
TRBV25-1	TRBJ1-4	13	ASAGVGTEDEKLF
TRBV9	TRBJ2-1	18	ASSPEPGLAGGSSYNEQF
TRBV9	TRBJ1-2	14	ASSAGGGQGNYGYT
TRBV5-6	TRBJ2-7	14	ASSTGLAGKLDEQY
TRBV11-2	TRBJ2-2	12	ASSSRLNTGELF
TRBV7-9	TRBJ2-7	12	ASSTTTGRYEQY
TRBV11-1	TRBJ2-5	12	ASSLEPGQETQY
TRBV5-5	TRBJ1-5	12	ASSLDRERQPQH
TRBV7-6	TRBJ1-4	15	ASSSTTGGVWGEKLF
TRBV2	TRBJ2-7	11	ASIFPGGYEQY
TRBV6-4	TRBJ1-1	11	ASSRSVNTEAF
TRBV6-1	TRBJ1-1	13	ASSDPGTANTEAF